This T cell receptor beta chain is drawn from a study of T cells in localized non-small cell lung cancer (dated by TCRdb to the early 2020s). About the investigation overall: T cell repertoires of 200 to 250 early-stage NSCLC patients were analyzed, with tumors being compared against uninvolved tumor-adjacent lungs. The cohort was made up of around 220 treatment-naive NSCLC patients whose localized lung tumors had been resected. Of the NSCLC patients, approximately 130 were male and roughly 110 were female, and the mean age was around 70 years.

Germline trimming: 10 bases from V, 7 bases from J; junction bases outside gene matches: 10. CDR1 and CDR2, looked up from the germline V gene, are ENHRY and SYGVKD. The CDR3 spans 13 residues, from the cysteine through the phenylalanine. Solely the CDR3 DNA is kept, with 39 bases framed from the first base. Concerning this clone: The clone's antigen remains unknown. Base qualities are not provided; no much larger clone lies one nucleotide away.

Overall results and qualifications from the work: Longer overall survival was associated with higher blood T cell density, whereas shorter survival was associated with higher adjacent-lung clonality. A median of around 50 of the top 100 tumor clones turned up in the paired uninvolved adjacent lung, and 25 to 35 of those clones also ranked among the top 100 of that same adjacent lung. Because multi-region tumor sequencing was not performed, intratumor heterogeneity could not be ruled out. The highest T cell clonality was observed in uninvolved tumor-adjacent lung, where clonality exceeded that of tumor, suggesting that antigenic responses were more focused in uninvolved tumor-adjacent lung. Because the study design was exploratory, TCR variables were selected using unadjusted p-values without false-discovery rate correction.

At diagnosis, peripheral blood, uninvolved tumor-adjacent lung and tumor were collected and were preserved as a mix of fresh-frozen and FFPE material. Blood samples were analyzed as peripheral blood mononuclear cells for TCR repertoire profiling. TCR beta CDR3 regions were sequenced from DNA using the immunoSEQ Assay. As for how the authors treated the data: To compute T cell density, TCR beta template counts were normalized to usable DNA, which was estimated by amplifying housekeeping genes. Richness was estimated with the preseqR package, extrapolating to 400,000 templates for PBMC samples and 120,000 templates for tissue samples. Clonality was defined by subtracting Pielou's evenness from one. To identify tissue-enriched TCRs, differential abundance testing was run on productive amino-acid clonotypes with a minimum total count of 5 and an alpha of 0.1. The Jaccard Index and the Morisita Overlap Index were used to quantify repertoire overlap between compartments. TCR beta CDR3s were clustered by GLIPH together with public tetramer-defined viral CDR3s, and at least three viral sequences plus V-gene enrichment were required for viral motifs. What TCRdb holds here is the immuneACCESS table cut down to in-frame rearrangements. Part of the clones is not present; checked against another copy, under half of the missing clones reflect an unresolved V gene, and the others are unexplained. V and J calls and clone size are as listed in that table; D and trimming were resolved from the DNA. The sample table contains tens of thousands of clones; only one count was recorded for approximately 80% of them. The top ten constitute 9.5% of the sample.

The chain is encoded by TRBV10-3 joined to TRBJ2-1, and 7 junctional nucleotides match TRBD2. The clonotype comes from a female donor of 60 years or more with stage I lung adenocarcinoma. The starting material was peripheral blood, obtained before any cancer treatment. The CDR3 here reads CATSGGSGNEQFF. Read as DNA, the sequence is TGTGCCACCTCCGGCGGGAGTGGGAATGAGCAGTTCTTC.